This section outlines one T cell receptor beta chain sequence together with its context. Profiled with immunoSEQ multiplex PCR; TCRdb holds only in-frame clones, not every one. The sample includes over 150,000 clones, about 89% of them seen just once. The source of the sample is a study of blood T cell repertoires in COVID-19. Study-wide context: PBMCs, B-cell-depleted T cells, or T cells provided the cDNA or gDNA that made up the material.

The clonotype comes from a man aged 50-59 years with acute or convalescent COVID-19. Sequences were obtained from peripheral blood.

In DNA, the CDR3 is TGTGCCAGCAGGGGATCGCGGGAGAATGAGCAGTTCTTC. Translating gives CASRGSRENEQFF. The genes are TRBV19 and TRBJ2-1; possibly TRBD2 for D (7 bases). There are 13 residues in the CDR3. Germline loops: CDR1 LNHDA, CDR2 SQIVND (reference sequence). V was trimmed by 9 bases and J by 7 bases, leaving 16 bases between them.